These 8 T cell receptor beta chains came from one sample sequenced in a study of T cell responses to AZD1222 COVID-19 vaccine. Method: immunoSEQ multiplex PCR; TCRdb's copy keeps in-frame clones and lacks some. In the table there are roughly 150,000 clones, around 92% of which are singletons. Sequencing used peripheral blood, obtained on day 0 of AZD1222 vaccination. Source of these receptors: an adult in good health.

This chain links TRBV7-9 with TRBJ2-7, with D uncertain. Deletions cut 1 base from V and 4 bases from J, with 5 bases between. Germline CDR1 and CDR2: SEHNR and FQNEAQ (reference sequence). This CDR3 contains 12 residues. CDR3 in amino acids: CASSLVDYEQYF. CDR3 coding DNA: TGTGCCAGCAGCTTAGTAGATTACGAGCAGTACTTC.

The V and J genes are TRBV5-6 and TRBJ2-1; D may be TRBD1 or TRBD2 (5 bases each). Deletions cut 0 bases from V and 7 bases from J, with 11 bases between. This CDR3 comprises 14 residues. Germline values: CDR1 SGHDT, CDR2 YYEEEE. The CDR3: CASSLEGTPNEQFF. CDR3 bases: TGTGCCAGCAGCTTGGAGGGGACGCCTAATGAGCAGTTCTTC.

The chain couples TRBV7-9 to TRBJ2-3, with D perhaps TRBD1 or TRBD2 (5 bases each). Germline V CDR1 and CDR2: SEHNR, FQNEAQ (reference sequence). V lost 1 base to trimming and J lost 8 bases, with 13 bases between them. The CDR3 totals 14 residues. The CDR3 coding sequence is TGTGCCAGCAGCTTAGTCGGGACCGGGACTACGCAGTATTTT. Protein sequence: CASSLVGTGTTQYF.

The chain recombines TRBV28 with TRBJ1-3; TRBD1 agrees at 7 bases. Germline V lookup: CDR1 MDHEN, CDR2 SYDVKM. V was pared by 5 bases and J by 0 bases, with 7 bases of the junction left unmatched. The CDR3 is made up of 16 amino acids. The CDR3 loop reads CASSGQVMRSGNTIYF. Written as DNA, the CDR3 is TGTGCCAGCAGTGGACAGGTGATGCGCTCTGGAAACACCATATATTTT.

The chain employs TRBV3-1 (or the pseudogene TRBV3-2) and TRBJ1-2; D is unclear. CDR1 LGHDT and CDR2 YNNKEL come from the germline V gene (reference sequence). The CDR3 sequence is 16 residues long. Trimming pared 0 bases from V and 3 bases from J, leaving 14 bases between. The CDR3 sequence is CASSQDLTATYYGYTF. The DNA for the CDR3 is TGTGCCAGCAGCCAAGATCTGACGGCGACCTACTATGGCTACACCTTC.

Concerning this clone: This same CDR3 is encoded by further DNA sequences in the sample. The CDR3 spells CASSPGAYEQYF. CDR3 nucleotide sequence: TGTGCCAGCAGCCCAGGGGCCTACGAGCAGTACTTC. V and J are TRBV28 and TRBJ2-7; D may be TRBD1 (6 bases). The V gene's germline CDR1 is MDHEN and CDR2 SYDVKM. The CDR3 totals 12 residues. The germline V and J ends were trimmed by 6 bases and 2 bases, with 8 bases remaining between them.

V usage is TRBV5-6 and J usage is TRBJ1-2; D ambiguous. The CDR3 spans 15 residues. CDR1 and CDR2 from the germline V gene are SGHDT and YYEEEE. V dropped 6 bases and J dropped 2 bases, with 17 bases sitting between them. DNA of the CDR3: TGTGCCAGCACCCGGGGAGGGAAGACGAACTATGGCTACACCTTC. Its translation is CASTRGGKTNYGYTF.

This chain links TRBV24-1 with TRBJ1-2; D possibly corresponds to TRBD1 (6 bases). V was trimmed by 8 bases and J by 2 bases, leaving 14 bases between them. This CDR3 has 14 amino acids. Germline CDR1 is KGHDR and CDR2 is SFDVKD. In DNA, the CDR3 is TGTGCCACCATTACAGGGATGGGGAACTATGGCTACACCTTC. As protein: CATITGMGNYGYTF.